This T cell receptor (beta chain) was found in a study of cytomegalovirus exposure and HLA in healthy donors. V was pared by 7 bases and J by 6 bases, with 10 bases of the junction left unmatched. Germline V gives CDR1 LNHDA, CDR2 SQIVND (reference sequence). The CDR3 runs 15 residues. Comments on this clone: What it recognizes is unknown.

Study-level results: The authors later found most CMV-associated TCR beta chains appeared HLA-restricted. TCR beta chain V- and J-gene trimming was linked, in a later analysis, to a missense variant in DCLRE1C.

The PCR made use of 60 Vbeta and 13 Jbeta primers. Profiled with immunoSEQ multiplex PCR; TCRdb holds only in-frame clones, not every one. Of over 85,000 clones listed, approximately 79% are singletons. The sequence was collected from a man aged 30 to 39 in good health and CMV-seropositive. The V gene is TRBV19, the J gene TRBJ2-3; 10 bases are shared with TRBD2. Source material: PBMCs. CDR3 loop: CASMKRGGQEDTQYF. CDR3 nucleotides: TGTGCCAGTATGAAGCGGGGGGGCCAGGAGGATACGCAGTATTTT.